This TCR beta chain was captured by sequencing in a study of regulatory T cells in long-lasting Graves disease. Overall study results and limits: There was favoring of TRBV28, TRBJ1-2 and TRBJ2-5 in persistent disease.

The CDR3 is 14 amino acids. Germline-derived CDR1 and CDR2 are SGHRS and YFSETQ. After removal of 7 bases from V and 2 bases from J, the junction contained 8 bases not matched to a gene. This clonotype was recorded at least ten times. What it binds is unknown. Investigators prepared the TCR beta libraries by applying iRepertoire HTBI primers and Arm-PCR of CDR3 regions. From the multiplex PCR reads, TCRdb called clonotypes with MiXCR, one entry per CDR3 protein. The repertoire holds fewer than 450,000 distinct CDR3 sequences, with 23% as singletons. As to time point: persistent/refractory GD, antithyroid drugs over 5 years with positive TRAb. From RNA extracted from PBMCs, the TCR library was made. American Thyroid Association guidelines were used to diagnose Graves' disease.

The sample consisted of peripheral blood mononuclear cells (PBMCs), taken when the disease was refractory, from a patient treated with antithyroid drugs. V is TRBV5-1 and J is TRBJ1-1; 7 nucleotides line up with TRBD1. This TCR was recovered from a female donor with Graves disease. The CDR3 DNA is TGCGCCAGCGACCAGGGACAGCCTAACACTGAAGCTTTCTTT. Translation gives CASDQGQPNTEAFF.